The present T cell receptor beta chain was sequenced within a study of blood T cell repertoires in COVID-19. Study information: PBMCs, B-cell-depleted T cells, or T cells were the source of the cDNA or gDNA that made up the material.

Germline CDR1 PRHDT, CDR2 FYEKMQ (reference sequence). CDR3 length equals 13 residues. V lost 4 bases, J lost 5 bases, and 9 bases lay in between. The method was immunoSEQ multiplex PCR; TCRdb's version includes in-frame clones alone and lacks a portion of them. The sample holds some 220,000 clones, about nine tenths seen once. Study members were between roughly 18 and 90 years old and lived in 20 to 30 US regions. Assignment of participants to cohorts was predicated upon participant-reported clinical history. Sequencing was performed on PBMCs or T cells enriched from blood (not recorded which). The clonotype comes from a middle-aged woman with acute COVID-19. The chain uses TRBV13 and TRBJ2-1; D gene unclear. CDR3 loop: CASSSRLDNEQFF. CDR3 nucleotide sequence: TGTGCCAGCAGCTCGAGACTGGACAATGAGCAGTTCTTC.